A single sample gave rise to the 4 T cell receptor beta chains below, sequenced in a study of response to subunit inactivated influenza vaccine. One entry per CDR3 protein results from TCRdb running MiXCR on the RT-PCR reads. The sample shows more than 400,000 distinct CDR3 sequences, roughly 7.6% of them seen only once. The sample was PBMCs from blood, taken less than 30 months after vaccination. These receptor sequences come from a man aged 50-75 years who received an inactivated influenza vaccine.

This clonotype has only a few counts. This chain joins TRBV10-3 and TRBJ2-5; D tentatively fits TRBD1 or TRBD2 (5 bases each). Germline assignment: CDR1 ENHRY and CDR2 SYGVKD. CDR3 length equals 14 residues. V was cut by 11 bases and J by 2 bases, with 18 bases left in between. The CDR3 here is CASHRGDGQETQYF. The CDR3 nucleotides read TGTGCCTCTCACCGTGGGGACGGTCAAGAGACCCAGTACTTC.

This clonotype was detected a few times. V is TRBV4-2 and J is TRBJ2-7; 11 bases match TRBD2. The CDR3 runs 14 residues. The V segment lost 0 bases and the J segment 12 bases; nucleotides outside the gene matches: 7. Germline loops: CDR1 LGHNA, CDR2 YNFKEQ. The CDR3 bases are TGTGCCAGCAGCCAAGATAAGACTAGCGGGGTTTTGTACTTC. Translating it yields CASSQDKTSGVLYF.

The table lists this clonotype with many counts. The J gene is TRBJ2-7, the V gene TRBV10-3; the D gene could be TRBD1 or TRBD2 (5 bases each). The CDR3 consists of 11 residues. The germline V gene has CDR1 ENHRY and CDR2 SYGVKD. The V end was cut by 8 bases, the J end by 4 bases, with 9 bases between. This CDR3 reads CAIGREYEQYF. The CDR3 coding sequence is TGTGCCATCGGCAGGGAGTACGAGCAGTACTTC.

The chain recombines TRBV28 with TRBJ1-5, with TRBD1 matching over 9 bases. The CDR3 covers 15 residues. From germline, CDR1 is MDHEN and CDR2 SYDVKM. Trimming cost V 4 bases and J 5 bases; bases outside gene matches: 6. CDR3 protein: CASSSPGQGDQPQHF. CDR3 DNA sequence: TGTGCCAGCAGTTCGCCGGGACAGGGTGATCAGCCCCAGCATTTT.